This is a list of T cell receptor beta chains from one sample in a study of CD8 T cells in Susac syndrome. TCRdb ran MiXCR on the immunoSEQ multiplex PCR reads and lists one entry per CDR3 protein. The data contain about 250,000 distinct CDR3 sequences, around 93% of them singletons. Sequenced: CD4+ T cells from PBMCs. The receptors originated from a human donor with multiple sclerosis. Both conserved end residues are trimmed from each CDR3. Fields, in order: V gene, J gene, CDR3 length, CDR3 protein.

v_call: TRBV3-1
j_call: TRBJ2-1
cdr3_length: 13
cdr3_aa: ASSQVGTSNNEQF

v_call: TRBV27
j_call: TRBJ2-1
cdr3_length: 13
cdr3_aa: ASSPEQSSYNEQF

v_call: TRBV4-1
j_call: TRBJ2-2
cdr3_length: 12
cdr3_aa: ASSQVGEGGELF

v_call: TRBV12-3/TRBV12-4
j_call: TRBJ2-7
cdr3_length: 13
cdr3_aa: ASSSRTGGYDEQY

v_call: TRBV9
j_call: TRBJ2-2
cdr3_length: 15
cdr3_aa: ASSKTSGVPNTGELF

v_call: TRBV7-3
j_call: TRBJ2-7
cdr3_length: 12
cdr3_aa: ASSPEGGRDEQY

v_call: TRBV2
j_call: TRBJ1-2
cdr3_length: 12
cdr3_aa: ASSESGTGFGYT

v_call: TRBV6-1
j_call: TRBJ2-3
cdr3_length: 13
cdr3_aa: ASSEASRVPDTQY

v_call: TRBV19
j_call: TRBJ2-3
cdr3_length: 12
cdr3_aa: ASTRLHSTDTQY

v_call: TRBV4-1
j_call: TRBJ2-5
cdr3_length: 14
cdr3_aa: ASSLSGSWGGETQY

v_call: TRBV14
j_call: TRBJ2-3
cdr3_length: 13
cdr3_aa: ASSRLSGGADTQY

v_call: TRBV7-2
j_call: TRBJ2-1
cdr3_length: 13
cdr3_aa: ASSITGTSVHEQF

v_call: TRBV4-1
j_call: TRBJ1-4
cdr3_length: 12
cdr3_aa: ASSQTGANEKLF

v_call: TRBV5-1
j_call: TRBJ2-6
cdr3_length: 13
cdr3_aa: ASSLERGGANVLT

v_call: TRBV12-3/TRBV12-4
j_call: TRBJ1-2
cdr3_length: 14
cdr3_aa: ASRPSWDVLNYGYT

v_call: TRBV7-2
j_call: TRBJ2-5
cdr3_length: 13
cdr3_aa: ASSLVWETRGAQY

v_call: TRBV2
j_call: TRBJ1-2
cdr3_length: 12
cdr3_aa: ASSEGQSPYGYT

v_call: TRBV12-3/TRBV12-4
j_call: TRBJ2-3
cdr3_length: 12
cdr3_aa: ASSPRQGPDTQY

v_call: TRBV28
j_call: TRBJ2-4
cdr3_length: 13
cdr3_aa: ASSNQGSTKNIQY

v_call: TRBV20-1
j_call: TRBJ1-4
cdr3_length: 14
cdr3_aa: SARSIPGHLNEKLF

v_call: TRBV29-1
j_call: TRBJ1-2
cdr3_length: 11
cdr3_aa: SVDSVMGYGYT

v_call: TRBV6-2/TRBV6-3
j_call: TRBJ2-2
cdr3_length: 10
cdr3_aa: ASSNTRGELF

v_call: TRBV29-1
j_call: TRBJ2-3
cdr3_length: 13
cdr3_aa: SVEDRTASTDTQY

v_call: TRBV12-5
j_call: TRBJ2-4
cdr3_length: 14
cdr3_aa: ASGVHRGRGLDIQY

v_call: TRBV3-1
j_call: TRBJ2-1
cdr3_length: 10
cdr3_aa: ASSQDKDEQF

v_call: TRBV24-1
j_call: TRBJ2-2
cdr3_length: 15
cdr3_aa: ATSDPLAGVPAGELF